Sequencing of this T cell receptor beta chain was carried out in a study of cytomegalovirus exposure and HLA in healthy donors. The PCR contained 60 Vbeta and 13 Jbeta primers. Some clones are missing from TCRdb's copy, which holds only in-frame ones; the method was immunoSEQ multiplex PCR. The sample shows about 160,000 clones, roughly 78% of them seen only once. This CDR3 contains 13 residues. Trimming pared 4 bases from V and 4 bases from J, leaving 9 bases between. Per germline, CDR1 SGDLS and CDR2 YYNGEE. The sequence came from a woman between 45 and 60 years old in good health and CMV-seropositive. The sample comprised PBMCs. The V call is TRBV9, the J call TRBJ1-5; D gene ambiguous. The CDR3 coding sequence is TGTGCCAGCAGCTCTGGGCCAAATCAGCCCCAGCATTTT. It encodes CASSSGPNQPQHF.